The 24 T cell receptor beta chains below all came from one sample that was sequenced in a study of response to subunit inactivated influenza vaccine. One entry per CDR3 protein results from TCRdb running MiXCR on the RT-PCR reads. The table includes 650,000 to 800,000 distinct CDR3 sequences, roughly 20% detected once. The sample consisted of PBMCs from blood, taken approximately 5 days after vaccination. These receptors were taken from a man in his forties or fifties who received an inactivated influenza vaccine.

This clonotype was observed a few times. The rearrangement uses TRBV18 and TRBJ2-5; a weak D match, TRBD1 (6 bases). The germline V gene has CDR1 KGHSH and CDR2 LQKENI. V was clipped by 1 base and J by 4 bases, with 16 bases between them. The CDR3 sequence is 16 residues long. CDR3 region: CASSPLAGTSGETQYF. As DNA, the CDR3 is TGTGCCAGCTCACCACTGGCAGGGACATCGGGAGAGACCCAGTACTTC.

The chain employs TRBV7-7 and TRBJ2-2; D gene uncertain. The CDR3 loop spans 14 amino acids. V was trimmed by 6 bases and J by 0 bases, leaving 8 bases between them. CDR1 SSHAT and CDR2 FNYEAQ come from the germline V gene (reference sequence). This CDR3 reads CASSSAANTGELFF. Here the CDR3 DNA reads TGTGCCAGCAGTTCGGCAGCGAACACCGGGGAGCTGTTTTTT.

A few counts support this clonotype. The chain has TRBV20-1 and TRBJ1-3; a possible D gene is TRBD1 (6 bases). Trimming removed 0 bases from V and 0 bases from J, with 15 bases in between. Germline CDR1 DFQATT, CDR2 SNEGSKA (reference sequence). CDR3 length: 17 amino acids. The CDR3 is CSARDWGGRASGNTIYF. Here the CDR3 DNA reads TGCAGTGCTAGAGATTGGGGGGGCAGGGCCTCTGGAAACACCATATATTTT.

Remarks on this clonotype: A much larger clone is a single base away; this may be a read error. The V and J genes are TRBV5-1 and TRBJ1-2, with D unclear. V dropped 0 bases and J dropped 1 base, with 4 bases sitting between them. The CDR3 covers 13 residues. CDR1 is SGHRS, CDR2 YFSETQ, per germline. CDR3 coding DNA: TGCGCCAGCAGCTTGGTCAGTAACTATGGCTACACCTTC. Translated, it gives CASSLVSNYGYTF. Together with reference TRBV5-1 and TRBJ1-2, the CDR3 gives the full variable domain: KAGVTQTPRYLIKTRGQQVTLSCSPISGHRSVSWYQQTPGQGLQFLFEYFSETQRNKGNFPGRFSGRQFSNSRSEMNVSTLELGDSALYLCASSLVSNYGYTFGSGTRLTVV.

This clonotype showed up just a few times. The chain couples TRBV11-2 to TRBJ2-7; D is ambiguous. Germline lookup yields CDR1 SGHAT and CDR2 FQNNGV. The CDR3 is 16 residues long. The V and J ends lost 2 bases and 0 bases respectively, with 14 bases between them. The DNA for the CDR3 is TGTGCCAGCAGCTTATTCATCACATCGAGCTCCTACGAGCAGTACTTC. Translation gives CASSLFITSSSYEQYF.

The genes are TRBV3-1 and TRBJ2-1; D is perhaps TRBD2 (6 bases). V lost 4 bases, J lost 3 bases, and 13 bases lay in between. This CDR3 contains 15 residues. Germline V lookup: CDR1 LGHDT, CDR2 YNNKEL (reference sequence). The CDR3: CASSLGSGYYNEQFF. CDR3 nucleotide sequence: TGTGCCAGCAGCCTCGGGAGCGGGTACTACAATGAGCAGTTCTTC.

The chain couples TRBV7-2 to TRBJ2-7; 7 bases line up with TRBD2. There are 16 residues in the CDR3. Germline V gives CDR1 SGHTA, CDR2 FQGNSA. V shed 2 bases and J 1 base; nucleotides not matched to a gene: 8. CDR3: CASSLILSGESYEQYF. CDR3 coding DNA: TGTGCCAGCAGCTTAATCTTAAGCGGGGAGTCCTACGAGCAGTACTTC.

CDR3 sequence: CASNPESDSSTDTQYF. In DNA, the CDR3 is TGTGCCAGCAACCCGGAGTCAGACTCTAGCACAGATACGCAGTATTTT. The chain employs TRBV12-3 or TRBV12-4 and TRBJ2-3; D ambiguous. The length of the CDR3 is 16 residues. V gave up 7 bases and J gave up 0 bases, with 17 bases separating them.

The V call is TRBV20-1, the J call TRBJ2-7; D is uncertain. Between the trimmed V and J ends, which lost 3 bases and 0 bases, there was a span of 12 bases. CDR1 and CDR2 (germline): DFQATT, SNEGSKA (reference sequence). The CDR3 has 14 amino acids. The DNA for the CDR3 is TGCAGTGCTAGTAAGCGCCCAAGCTCCTACGAGCAGTACTTC. It codes for CSASKRPSSYEQYF.

This clonotype was counted between two and nine times. This chain's CDR3 is CSVRTGDTEAFF. Here the CDR3 DNA reads TGCAGCGTCCGGACAGGGGACACTGAAGCTTTCTTT. The chain employs TRBV29-1 and TRBJ1-1; 9 nucleotides align to TRBD1. Germline CDR1 reads SQVTM; CDR2 reads ANQGSEA. The V gene end was trimmed by 6 bases and the J gene end by 3 bases; junction bases not matched to a gene: 2. The CDR3 extends over 12 amino acids.

The chain has TRBV5-1 and TRBJ2-2; 8 nucleotides match TRBD2. The V segment lost 3 bases and the J segment 6 bases; nucleotides outside the gene matches: 4. CDR3 length equals 14 residues. Germline assignment: CDR1 SGHRS and CDR2 YFSETQ. Here the CDR3 DNA reads TGCGCCAGCAGCTATCTGACTAGCGCCGGGGAGCTGTTTTTT. It yields the protein CASSYLTSAGELFF.

This clonotype was observed a few times. The rearrangement uses TRBV12-3 or TRBV12-4 and TRBJ1-6; a weak D match, TRBD1 (5 bases). The CDR3 consists of 12 residues. The ends were cut back, 8 bases at V and 10 bases at J, with 12 bases in the middle. Written as DNA, the CDR3 is TGTGCCAGCCGCGAGAGGGACTCACCCCTCCACTTT. This translates into CASRERDSPLHF.

This clonotype was seen a few times. The germline gene is not matched at one end of the junction; a read error may be the cause. The rearrangement joins TRBV7-9 to TRBJ1-1, with D tentatively TRBD1 (6 bases). CDR3 size: 13 residues. Germline V CDR1 and CDR2: SEHNR, FQNEAQ (reference sequence). In nucleotides, the CDR3 is TGTGCCAGCATCTTAGGAGGGGGCACTGAAGCTTTCTTT. This sequence encodes CASILGGGTEAFF.

J is TRBJ2-1 and V is TRBV20-1; 10 nucleotides line up with TRBD2. V shed 6 bases and J 9 bases; nucleotides not matched to a gene: 11. The CDR3 is made up of 14 amino acids. Germline CDR1 DFQATT, CDR2 SNEGSKA (reference sequence). CDR3 nucleotides: TGCAGTGCCAAAGCGGGGGGGGCGAATGGTGAGCAGTTCTTC. Amino acids: CSAKAGGANGEQFF.

This clonotype was observed a few times. This sequence joins TRBV10-3 and TRBJ1-2; TRBD1 matches 7 bases. The trim removed 3 bases at V and 4 bases at J, leaving 5 bases unmatched. CDR3 length: 14 residues. CDR1 and CDR2 from the germline V gene are ENHRY and SYGVKD. CDR3 loop: CAISDPGQIYGYTF. The CDR3 nucleotides are TGTGCCATCAGTGACCCGGGACAGATCTATGGCTACACCTTC.

The sample holds many counts of this clonotype. A read error may account for a junction end that differs from germline. This sequence joins TRBV7-7 and TRBJ2-1, with D tentatively TRBD2 (7 bases). The CDR3 has 16 residues. Germline values: CDR1 SSHAT, CDR2 FNYEAQ (reference sequence). The CDR3 DNA follows: TGTGCTAGCAGCTTAGGGTCGGGGGGCGCCTACAATGAGCAGTTCTTC. This sequence encodes CASSLGSGGAYNEQFF.

The chain combines TRBV10-3 with TRBJ2-2; D remains ambiguous. CDR3 length: 16 amino acids. The V end lost 10 bases, the J end lost 7 bases, and 25 bases lay between the germline ends. The germline gives CDR1 ENHRY, CDR2 SYGVKD. The CDR3 nucleotides read TGTGCCACTAACTCCGGCCGGGCCGTTGTCATCGGGGAGCTGTTTTTT. Translated: CATNSGRAVVIGELFF.

The rearrangement uses TRBV5-1 and TRBJ2-3; D is undetermined. The CDR3 sequence is 13 residues long. Germline lookup yields CDR1 SGHRS and CDR2 YFSETQ. Trimming removed 0 bases from V and 4 bases from J, with 6 bases in between. The CDR3 here is CASSLEPSDTQYF. Here the CDR3 DNA reads TGCGCCAGCAGCTTGGAGCCGTCAGATACGCAGTATTTT.

This clonotype occurred a few times. DNA of the CDR3: TGCGCCAGCAGCCGAAGGAGAGGGGCAGAGAACACCGGGGAGCTGTTTTTT. Encoded protein: CASSRRRGAENTGELFF. The V call is TRBV4-3, the J call TRBJ2-2; D might be TRBD1 or TRBD2, each matching 5 bases. The germline V and J ends were trimmed by 4 bases and 1 base, with 16 bases remaining between them. There are 17 residues in the CDR3. Germline values: CDR1 LGHNA, CDR2 YSLEER.

This clonotype was counted a few times. CDR3 bases: TGTGCCATCAGCCGCGGACTAGCGGGAGGAGTCGGCACAGATACGCAGTATTTT. It codes for CAISRGLAGGVGTDTQYF. This sequence joins TRBV10-3 and TRBJ2-3; 14 bases map to TRBD2. CDR3 length: 18 residues. Per the germline V gene, CDR1 is ENHRY and CDR2 is SYGVKD. V gave up 6 bases and J gave up 1 base; unmatched junction bases: 9.

This clonotype was counted a few times. The chain joins TRBV6-2 or TRBV6-3 to TRBJ2-7; D gene unclear. The germline V gene has CDR1 MNHEY and CDR2 SVGEGT. The ends were cut back, 3 bases at V and 2 bases at J, with 14 bases in the middle. The CDR3 extends over 15 amino acids. The CDR3 loop reads CASSYRVGNTYEQYF. As DNA, the CDR3 is TGTGCCAGCAGTTATCGGGTGGGGAACACCTACGAGCAGTACTTC.

This clonotype was counted between two and nine times. The chain joins TRBV7-7 to TRBJ1-4, with 7 bases that match TRBD1. In germline, CDR1 is SSHAT, CDR2 FNYEAQ (reference sequence). Unmatched junction bases numbered 8, after V lost 5 bases and J lost 8 bases. The length of the CDR3 is 14 residues. CDR3 sequence reads: CASSIRQGREKLFF. In nucleotides, the CDR3 is TGTGCCAGCAGCATCAGACAGGGACGCGAAAAACTGTTTTTT.

The V and J genes are TRBV5-1 and TRBJ2-3; a weak D match, TRBD2 (5 bases). Germline assignment: CDR1 SGHRS and CDR2 YFSETQ. This CDR3 comprises 16 residues. V was trimmed by 4 bases and J by 3 bases, leaving 18 bases between them. For the CDR3, the DNA is TGCGCCAGCAGCGGACTCATAGTAGGTCAGACAGATACGCAGTATTTT. Encoded protein: CASSGLIVGQTDTQYF. Combining the CDR3 with reference TRBV5-1 and TRBJ2-3 gives the whole variable domain KAGVTQTPRYLIKTRGQQVTLSCSPISGHRSVSWYQQTPGQGLQFLFEYFSETQRNKGNFPGRFSGRQFSNSRSEMNVSTLELGDSALYLCASSGLIVGQTDTQYFGPGTRLTVL.

This clonotype was counted a few times. V gene TRBV9 combines with J gene TRBJ2-1, with 14 bases aligning to TRBD2. CDR1 SGDLS and CDR2 YYNGEE come from the germline V gene. CDR3 size: 18 residues. The V gene end was trimmed by 5 bases and the J gene end by 9 bases; junction bases not matched to a gene: 16. CDR3 sequence: CASSNPSQTSGRAGEQFF. CDR3 coding DNA: TGTGCCAGCAGTAACCCTTCCCAGACTAGCGGGAGGGCCGGTGAGCAGTTCTTC. Looking up the rest from reference TRBV9 and TRBJ2-1 gives the full variable domain: DSGVTQTPKHLITATGQRVTLRCSPRSGDLSVYWYQQSLDQGLQFLIQYYNGEERAKGNILERFSAQQFPDLHSELNLSSLELGDSALYFCASSNPSQTSGRAGEQFFGPGTRLTVL.